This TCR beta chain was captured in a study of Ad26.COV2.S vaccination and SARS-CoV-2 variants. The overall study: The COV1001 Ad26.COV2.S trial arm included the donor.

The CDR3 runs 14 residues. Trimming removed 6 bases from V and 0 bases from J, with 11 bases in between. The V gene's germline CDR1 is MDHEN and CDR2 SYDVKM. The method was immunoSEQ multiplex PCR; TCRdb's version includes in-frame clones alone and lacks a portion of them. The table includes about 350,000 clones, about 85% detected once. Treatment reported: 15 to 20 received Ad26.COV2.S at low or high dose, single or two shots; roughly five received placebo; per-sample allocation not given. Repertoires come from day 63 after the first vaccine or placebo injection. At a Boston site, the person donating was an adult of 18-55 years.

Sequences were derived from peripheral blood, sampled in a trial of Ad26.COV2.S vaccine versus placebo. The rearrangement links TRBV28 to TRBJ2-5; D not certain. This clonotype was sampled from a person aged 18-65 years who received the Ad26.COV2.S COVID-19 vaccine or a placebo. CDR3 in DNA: TGTGCCAGCAGAAACGGAGAGTACCAAGAGACCCAGTACTTC. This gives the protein CASRNGEYQETQYF.